These 20 T cell receptor beta chains share one sample of origin, sequenced in a study of blood T cell repertoires in COVID-19. Only in-frame clones appear in the TCRdb table, and some are missing; sequencing was by immunoSEQ multiplex PCR. This sample has tens of thousands of clones, with about 80% found just once. What was sequenced was peripheral blood. These receptors were collected from a man aged 25-40 years with COVID-19, enrolled during active disease.

The chain is built from TRBV28 and TRBJ2-6; TRBD1 matches at 7 bases. Trimming cost V 6 bases and J 0 bases; bases outside gene matches: 2. The germline CDR1 and CDR2 sequences are MDHEN and SYDVKM. This CDR3 has 15 amino acids. CDR3 sequence: CASSSGGSGANVLTF. CDR3 DNA: TGTGCCAGCAGCTCAGGGGGCTCTGGGGCCAACGTCCTGACTTTC.

The sample holds a few counts of this clone. The CDR3 region has the DNA TGTGCCATCAGTGAGGGCAGTTACGAGCAGTACTTC. This encodes CAISEGSYEQYF. The rearrangement links TRBV10-3 to TRBJ2-7; no clear D gene. Deletions cut 2 bases from V and 4 bases from J, with 6 bases between. This CDR3 is 12 amino acids long. CDR1 and CDR2 from the germline V gene are ENHRY and SYGVKD.

The chain combines TRBV6-6 with TRBJ1-1, with D tentatively TRBD1 (6 bases). The germline CDR1 and CDR2 sequences are MNHNY and SVGAGI (reference sequence). V lost 5 bases and J lost 0, with 19 bases in between. The CDR3 contains 17 residues. CDR3 sequence reads: CASSPRDTIYMNTEAFF. For the CDR3, the DNA is TGTGCCAGCAGTCCCCGGGACACGATATACATGAACACTGAAGCTTTCTTT.

This chain uses TRBV10-3 with TRBJ1-1, with 8 bases fitting TRBD1. Germline CDR1 is ENHRY and CDR2 is SYGVKD. This CDR3 is built from 13 residues. V was clipped by 6 bases and J by 1 base; unmatched bases: 1. The CDR3 bases are TGTGCCATCAGGGGACAGGAGAACACTGAAGCTTTCTTT. Amino acid sequence: CAIRGQENTEAFF.

The chain uses TRBV30 and TRBJ2-3; 9 positions match TRBD1. CDR3 length: 15 residues. J lost 4 bases, V lost 4 bases, and 9 bases had no gene match. Germline lookup yields CDR1 GTSNPN and CDR2 SVGIG (reference sequence). CDR3 in amino acids: CAWNAGTGRADTQYF. The DNA of the CDR3 is TGTGCCTGGAATGCCGGGACAGGGCGGGCAGATACGCAGTATTTT.

The DNA of the CDR3 is TGTGCCAGCTGCCTCGGGGGAGGTGGGGAAGAGACCCAGTACTTC. It translates to CASCLGGGGEETQYF. The chain uses TRBV6-5 and TRBJ2-5, with D possibly matching TRBD2 (6 bases). In germline, CDR1 is MNHEY, CDR2 SVGAGI. The CDR3 consists of 15 residues. V lost 8 bases and J lost 3, with 19 bases in between.

This clone was detected a few times. The rearrangement uses TRBV7-2 and TRBJ1-5; 7 nucleotides agree with TRBD1. J was trimmed by 3 bases and V by 3 bases; bases with no gene match: 2. Germline V gene sequence: CDR1 SGHTA, CDR2 FQGNSA. This CDR3 is built from 14 residues. The CDR3 loop is CASSLTGFNQPQHF. The CDR3 region has the DNA TGTGCCAGCAGCTTGACAGGGTTCAATCAGCCCCAGCATTTT.

This clone was observed a handful of times. This sequence joins TRBV3-1 (or the pseudogene TRBV3-2) and TRBJ2-1, with 7 bases aligning to TRBD2. V shed 3 bases, J shed 6 bases, and the junction held 5 bases outside the gene matches. Germline lookup yields CDR1 LGHDT and CDR2 YNNKEL (reference sequence). This CDR3 region has 14 residues. For the CDR3, the DNA is TGTGCCAGCAGCCAGGCGGGAGAGGTCAATGAGCAGTTCTTC. It specifies CASSQAGEVNEQFF.

This clone came up a few times. The chain combines TRBV7-9 with TRBJ2-7, with unresolved D. Trimming stripped 5 bases from V and 0 bases from J, with 8 bases between. Germline CDR1 is SEHNR and CDR2 is FQNEAQ (reference sequence). The CDR3 contains 13 residues. The CDR3 DNA follows: TGTGCCAGCAGCGCCGACTCCTCCTACGAGCAGTACTTC. Protein: CASSADSSYEQYF.

The chain carries TRBV30 and TRBJ2-7; the match to TRBD1 covers 8 bases. CDR1 and CDR2 from the germline V gene are GTSNPN and SVGIG (reference sequence). There are 11 residues in the CDR3. The V gene end was trimmed by 2 bases and the J gene end by 13 bases; junction bases not matched to a gene: 7. The CDR3 bases are TGTGCCTGGAGTCCACGGACAGGGTTTTACTTC. Translated: CAWSPRTGFYF.

This chain joins TRBV9 and TRBJ1-6; no reliable D call. The V end lost 0 bases, the J end lost 7 bases, and 8 bases lay between the germline ends. Germline lookup yields CDR1 SGDLS and CDR2 YYNGEE. The CDR3 is 14 residues long. CDR3 sequence: CASSVESWNSPLHF. The CDR3 coding sequence is TGTGCCAGCAGCGTAGAGAGTTGGAATTCACCCCTCCACTTT.

The J gene is TRBJ2-3, the V gene TRBV5-4, with 10 bases fitting TRBD2. The CDR3 loop spans 16 amino acids. The junction had 11 bases not matched to a gene; V was cut back by 4 bases and J by 6 bases. Per germline, CDR1 SGHNT and CDR2 YYREEE (reference sequence). The CDR3 loop is CASSVGQREGWDTQYF. The CDR3 DNA is TGTGCCAGCAGCGTGGGTCAGCGGGAGGGGTGGGATACGCAGTATTTT.

V and J are TRBV6-5 and TRBJ2-1, with D maybe TRBD1 (6 bases). CDR3 size: 13 residues. V was clipped by 6 bases and J by 4 bases, with 10 bases between them. Germline CDR1 reads MNHEY; CDR2 reads SVGAGI. The CDR3 here is CASSAGTYNEQFF. The DNA of the CDR3 is TGTGCCAGCAGCGCCGGGACATACAATGAGCAGTTCTTC.

V gene TRBV11-2 combines with J gene TRBJ1-3, with D uncertain. The V and J ends lost 4 bases and 1 base respectively, with 5 bases between them. This CDR3 is 13 amino acids long. Germline CDR1 SGHAT, CDR2 FQNNGV. This CDR3 reads CASSSISGNTIYF. The CDR3 DNA sequence: TGTGCCAGCAGCTCCATTTCTGGAAACACCATATATTTT.

V and J are TRBV29-1 and TRBJ2-3; D possibly corresponds to TRBD2 (5 bases). CDR3 size: 15 residues. CDR1 and CDR2 from the germline V gene are SQVTM and ANQGSEA. CDR3 sequence reads: CTPYEGHQCADTQYF. Here the CDR3 DNA reads TGCACGCCTTACGAGGGCCATCAATGCGCAGATACGCAGTATTTT.

The chain couples TRBV5-4 to TRBJ1-5, with TRBD1 matching 7 bases. V shed 0 bases and J 11 bases; nucleotides not matched to a gene: 11. CDR3 length equals 15 residues. Per germline, CDR1 SGHNT and CDR2 YYREEE (reference sequence). CDR3 bases: TGTGCCAGCAGCTTGGGGGGACAGCGGTTCGGGGCCCAGCATTTT. Its protein is CASSLGGQRFGAQHF. The full variable domain, with the rest looked up from reference TRBV5-4 and TRBJ1-5, is ETGVTQSPTHLIKTRGQQVTLRCSSQSGHNTVSWYQQALGQGPQFIFQYYREEENGRGNFPPRFSGLQFPNYSSELNVNALELDDSALYLCASSLGGQRFGAQHFGDGTRLSIL.

This clone showed up just once. V gene TRBV9 combines with J gene TRBJ2-3; 12 positions match TRBD2. The length of the CDR3 is 16 residues. V shed 3 bases and J 3 bases; nucleotides not matched to a gene: 5. Germline loops: CDR1 SGDLS, CDR2 YYNGEE. CDR3 region: CASSAGLAGLTDTQYF. The CDR3 DNA sequence: TGTGCCAGCAGCGCCGGACTAGCGGGATTGACAGATACGCAGTATTTT. Looking up the rest from reference TRBV9 and TRBJ2-3 gives the full variable domain: DSGVTQTPKHLITATGQRVTLRCSPRSGDLSVYWYQQSLDQGLQFLIQYYNGEERAKGNILERFSAQQFPDLHSELNLSSLELGDSALYFCASSAGLAGLTDTQYFGPGTRLTVL.

The gene calls are TRBV7-2 and TRBJ2-5; the D is unclear. CDR1 SGHTA and CDR2 FQGNSA come from the germline V gene. This CDR3 has 13 residues. Trimming removed 4 bases from V and 4 bases from J, with 10 bases in between. CDR3 sequence reads: CASSYNTGETQYF. CDR3 coding DNA: TGTGCCAGCAGCTACAATACGGGAGAGACCCAGTACTTC.

This chain uses TRBV9 with TRBJ2-1; D remains ambiguous. The CDR3 is 14 residues long. Germline V lookup: CDR1 SGDLS, CDR2 YYNGEE. V lost 0 bases to trimming and J lost 12 bases, with 16 bases between them. This CDR3 reads CASSVESGAGGQFF. The CDR3 DNA reads as TGTGCCAGCAGCGTAGAGTCAGGTGCAGGTGGGCAGTTCTTC.

This chain uses TRBV10-3 with TRBJ2-7; D is unclear. Germline V gives CDR1 ENHRY, CDR2 SYGVKD. The V and J ends lost 0 bases and 2 bases respectively, with 5 bases between them. There are 13 residues in the CDR3. DNA of the CDR3: TGTGCCATCAGTGAGTCGGGCCCCTACGAGCAGTACTTC. It codes for CAISESGPYEQYF.